This TCR beta chain was sequenced for a study of blood T cell repertoires in COVID-19. Original data processing: Cell counts per sample came from amplifying reference gene primers. The repertoire was sequenced with immunoSEQ multiplex PCR; TCRdb's copy has only in-frame clones and lacks some. V, J and clone size reflect that table, while D and trimming were determined from the DNA. Here the sample spans tens of thousands of clones, 65% to 90% being singletons. This CDR3 region has 14 residues. V lost 3 bases, J lost 7 bases, and 17 bases lay in between. Germline-derived CDR1 and CDR2 are GTSNPN and SVGIG (reference sequence).

V and J are TRBV30 and TRBJ2-3; a weak D match, TRBD2 (6 bases). The source material was peripheral blood. The sequence derives from a woman aged 55 to 70 with acute or convalescent COVID-19. CDR3 DNA: TGTGCCTGGAGCTGGGCGGGGAGCAGGAATACGCAGTATTTT. Amino acid sequence: CAWSWAGSRNTQYF.